The rows below give T cell receptor beta chains drawn from one sample of a study of beta chain features in type 1 diabetes. The repertoire was sequenced with immunoSEQ multiplex PCR; TCRdb's copy has only in-frame clones and lacks some. The top ten clones hold around 0.12% of a sample with 600,000 or so clones, around 12% of them seen once. Sequencing used naive CD4+ T cells from blood. These receptors were taken from a man aged 30-40 years with type 1 diabetes. Both conserved end residues are part of each CDR3. D genes are given only for firm matches. Clone size, where shown, is once, few, many, or a class for clones that have expanded.

NA	TRBJ1-2	NA	TRBV4-3	TGCGCCAGCAGCCAAGGGGGCGGGCGCTATGGCTACACCTTC	CASSQGGGRYGYTF
NA	TRBJ2-3	NA	TRBV2	TGTGCCAGCAGTGAGAGCTATTCGAATTCGCAGTATTTT	CASSESYSNSQYF
NA	TRBJ2-2	few	TRBV18	TGTGCCAGCTCACCATTCCCGGGACAAACGAACACCGGGGAGCTGTTTTTT	CASSPFPGQTNTGELFF
NA	TRBJ1-2	few	TRBV5-5	TGTGCCAGCAGCTGGACAGTCGACGGCTACACCTTC	CASSWTVDGYTF
NA	TRBJ2-2	few	TRBV29-1	TGCAGCGTTAAGGGGAGGTCGGACGGGGAGCTGTTTTTT	CSVKGRSDGELFF
NA	TRBJ2-5	few	TRBV6-5	TGTGCCAGCAGGCGCCAAGAGACCCAGTACTTC	CASRRQETQYF
NA	TRBJ1-5	few	TRBV2	TGTGCCAGCAGGGTAAGGACACAAGATCAGCCCCAGCATTTT	CASRVRTQDQPQHF
NA	TRBJ2-7	NA	TRBV27	TGTGCCAGCAGTTTCGGGTACGAGCAGTACTTC	CASSFGYEQYF
NA	TRBJ1-2	NA	TRBV27	TGTGCCAGCTCGGACAATGACTATGGCTACACCTTC	CASSDNDYGYTF
NA	TRBJ2-2	NA	TRBV9	TGTGCCAGCAGTCTCATGAGCTACCCAGGGAACACCGGGGAGCTGTTTTTT	CASSLMSYPGNTGELFF
NA	TRBJ1-5	NA	TRBV28	TGTGCCAGCAGGTCCGGGACATTCAATCAGCCCCAGCATTTT	CASRSGTFNQPQHF
NA	TRBJ2-5	NA	TRBV19	TGTGCCAGTAGTATATTTGGCGGGGTGGAGACCCAGTACTTC	CASSIFGGVETQYF
NA	TRBJ1-5	few	TRBV18	TGTGCCAGCTCTCAGGACAGATTCAATCAGCCCCAGCATTTT	CASSQDRFNQPQHF
NA	TRBJ2-1	NA	TRBV29-1	TGCAGCGTTGAAGATGGGCGTCAGCAGTTCTTC	CSVEDGRQQFF
NA	TRBJ1-1	few	TRBV7-9	TGTGCCAGCAGCATCAGGAACACTGAAGCTTTCTTT	CASSIRNTEAFF
NA	TRBJ2-5	few	TRBV6-5	TGTGCCAGCAGTTTGCAGGGTATTATGGAGACCCAGTACTTC	CASSLQGIMETQYF
TRBD1	TRBJ2-5	NA	TRBV28	TGTGCCAGCAGTGCGACAGGGCCCGAAGAGACCCAGTACTTC	CASSATGPEETQYF
TRBD2	TRBJ2-3	few	TRBV2	TGTGCCACCAAGCCGGGGGGGGGCACAGATACGCAGTATTTT	CATKPGGGTDTQYF
NA	TRBJ2-7	few	TRBV7-9	TGTGCCAGCAGCTTCGGGGGCGAGCAGTACTTC	CASSFGGEQYF
NA	TRBJ2-7	few	TRBV25-1	TGTGCCAGCAGTGAGTCCCCGGGTCAGGGAGATGCCTACGAGCAGTACTTC	CASSESPGQGDAYEQYF
TRBD2	TRBJ2-1	NA	TRBV7-2	TGTGCCAGCAGCTCCCCCCAAGTGGCGAGGGGCGGGAGATACAATGAGCAGTTCTTC	CASSSPQVARGGRYNEQFF
TRBD1	TRBJ2-7	few	TRBV6-5	TGTGCCAGCAGCCCGGACAGGGCCTACGAGCAGTACTTC	CASSPDRAYEQYF
TRBD2	TRBJ2-1	NA	TRBV9	TGTGCCAGCAGCACCCGACTAGCGGGGGACAATGAGCAGTTCTTC	CASSTRLAGDNEQFF